This TCR beta chain was retrieved from a study of cytomegalovirus exposure and HLA in healthy donors. The study, taken as a whole, reports: The authors listed around 150 TCR beta chains as cytomegalovirus-associated.

To note about this clone: Its target is not known.

This CDR3 contains 16 residues. Trimming removed 0 bases from V and 0 bases from J, with 12 bases in between. Germline V gene data show CDR1 as SGHDT and CDR2 as YYEEEE. Though probably carrying unrecorded immune exposures, donors were nominally healthy at sampling. Vbeta (60) and Jbeta (13) primers were used in the PCR. Produced via immunoSEQ multiplex PCR; TCRdb's table is partial and in-frame only. The sample lists just under 250,000 clones, roughly 82% occurring once. V gene TRBV5-6 combines with J gene TRBJ1-1, with D hard to call. The TCR originated in a woman in her 40s in good health and CMV-seropositive. The sample consisted of PBMCs. CDR3 sequence reads: CASSLGFNSLNTEAFF. DNA of the CDR3: TGTGCCAGCAGCTTGGGGTTTAACAGCTTGAACACTGAAGCTTTCTTT.